The 29 T cell receptor beta chains presented below share a single source sample, sequenced in a study of blood T cell repertoires in COVID-19. Assay: immunoSEQ multiplex PCR; the TCRdb copy retains only in-frame clones and omits some. The sample lists roughly 150,000 clones, more than 75% seen once, with approximately 5.4% in the top ten. Sequenced sample: peripheral blood. Receptors were obtained from a woman aged 45-65 years with COVID-19, enrolled during active disease.

The chain links TRBV30 to TRBJ1-3, with 9 bases fitting TRBD1. Per germline, CDR1 GTSNPN and CDR2 SVGIG (reference sequence). The CDR3 totals 14 residues. V lost 6 bases to trimming and J lost 2 bases; unmatched junction nucleotides: 5. Here the CDR3 DNA reads TGTGCCTGTCGAAGGACAGGGGCTGGAAACACCATATATTTT. Translation gives CACRRTGAGNTIYF.

The rearrangement links TRBV24-1 to TRBJ2-7; the D gene is possibly TRBD1 (5 bases). The CDR3 has 16 amino acids. Germline V lookup: CDR1 KGHDR, CDR2 SFDVKD. Trimming left V 3 bases short and J 0 bases short, with 14 bases between. CDR3 region: CATSDPARQSSYEQYF. The DNA of the CDR3 is TGTGCCACCAGTGATCCGGCCCGACAGAGCTCCTACGAGCAGTACTTC.

This clone was observed once. The chain has TRBV30 and TRBJ1-1; TRBD1 aligns across 8 bases. Losses at the gene ends were 2 bases for V and 4 bases for J; bases not matched to a gene: 12. The CDR3 length is 16 residues. CDR1 and CDR2 from the germline V gene are GTSNPN and SVGIG (reference sequence). CDR3 residues: CAWSPGQGKGGTEAFF. Written as DNA, the CDR3 is TGTGCCTGGAGTCCTGGACAGGGAAAGGGGGGCACTGAAGCTTTCTTT.

The rearrangement links TRBV6-1 to TRBJ2-5, with 12 bases identical to TRBD2. Trimming cost V 2 bases and J 4 bases; bases outside gene matches: 5. The CDR3 length is 16 residues. Germline V gene lookup returns CDR1 MNHNS and CDR2 SASEGT. The CDR3 reads CASSETSGGSPETQYF. The CDR3 DNA reads TGTGCCAGCAGTGAAACTAGCGGGGGGTCTCCAGAGACCCAGTACTTC.

The chain combines TRBV6-5 with TRBJ1-2, with D maybe TRBD1 (6 bases). The CDR3 covers 13 residues. V lost 8 bases to trimming and J lost 8 bases, with 18 bases between them. CDR1 and CDR2 (germline): MNHEY, SVGAGI. The CDR3 spells CASRAGAFIGYTF. As DNA, the CDR3 is TGTGCCAGCCGGGCGGGGGCGTTCATCGGCTACACCTTC.

DNA for the CDR3: TGTGCCAGCAGGGAAGGGGTAACTGAAGCTTTCTTT. Protein: CASREGVTEAFF. The genes are TRBV28 and TRBJ1-1; D may be TRBD1 (5 bases). The V gene's germline CDR1 is MDHEN and CDR2 SYDVKM. V lost 6 bases and J 5 bases, leaving 10 bases between the germline ends. The CDR3 contains 12 residues.

This clone occurred once. V usage is TRBV5-1 and J usage is TRBJ2-1, with 12 bases that match TRBD1. This CDR3 comprises 16 residues. Germline V gene sequence: CDR1 SGHRS, CDR2 YFSETQ. V was pared by 4 bases and J by 7 bases, with 9 bases of the junction left unmatched. The CDR3: CASSAIPGQGANEQFF. The CDR3 bases are TGCGCCAGCAGCGCCATCCCGGGACAGGGGGCAAATGAGCAGTTCTTC.

The V and J genes are TRBV6-5 and TRBJ2-3; 8 nucleotides agree with TRBD2. The J segment lost 5 bases and the V segment lost 5 bases, leaving 6 bases of the junction unmatched. Per germline, CDR1 MNHEY and CDR2 SVGAGI. The CDR3 contains 14 residues. The CDR3 protein is CASSTGGGIDTQYF. CDR3 coding DNA: TGTGCCAGCAGTACGGGGGGGGGAATAGATACGCAGTATTTT.

This clone was recorded a few times. The V and J genes are TRBV5-5 and TRBJ1-1; TRBD1 is a possible D gene (5 bases). Germline CDR1 reads SGHKS; CDR2 reads YYEKEE (reference sequence). The V gene lost 3 bases and the J gene lost 4 bases, with 19 bases spanning the gap. The CDR3 contains 16 residues. The CDR3 spells CASSSLTSYGGTEAFF. The DNA for the CDR3 is TGTGCCAGCAGCTCCCTCACTTCGTACGGGGGCACTGAAGCTTTCTTT.

This clone occurred a few times. The genes are TRBV10-3 and TRBJ1-2; 9 bases map to TRBD1. Germline V gives CDR1 ENHRY, CDR2 SYGVKD. V dropped 0 bases and J dropped 1; count of bases not matched to a gene: 12. This CDR3 has 19 amino acids. The CDR3 sequence: CAISESPGRQGDHNYGYTF. The CDR3 bases are TGTGCCATCAGTGAGTCCCCCGGGAGACAGGGGGATCATAACTATGGCTACACCTTC.

In this sample, this clone turned up a few times. The same CDR3 arises from other DNA sequences in this sample as well. The chain employs TRBV5-8 and TRBJ1-5, with D unresolved. From germline, CDR1 is SGHTS and CDR2 YDEGEE. The CDR3 is 13 amino acids. The V and J ends lost 1 base and 5 bases respectively, with 7 bases between them. This CDR3 is CASSLLGDQPQHF. As DNA, the CDR3 is TGTGCCAGCAGCTTGCTGGGCGATCAGCCCCAGCATTTT.

This clone was observed a handful of times. This chain joins TRBV27 and TRBJ2-7; D is possibly TRBD1 (7 bases). The germline V and J ends were trimmed by 2 bases and 3 bases, with 17 bases remaining between them. Germline V gene sequence: CDR1 MNHEY, CDR2 SMNVEV (reference sequence). This CDR3 is built from 16 residues. The CDR3 reads CASSLREAGGSYEQYF. The CDR3 DNA follows: TGTGCCAGCAGTTTACGCGAAGCAGGGGGGAGCTACGAGCAGTACTTC.

The rearrangement joins TRBV18 to TRBJ1-3; tentative D call: TRBD1 (5 bases). V lost 3 bases and J lost 3, with 18 bases in between. Germline lookup yields CDR1 KGHSH and CDR2 LQKENI. The length of the CDR3 is 17 residues. The CDR3 DNA reads as TGTGCCAGCTCACCCAACGACGGGGGTTCTAGTGGAAACACCATATATTTT. This sequence encodes CASSPNDGGSSGNTIYF.

The genes are TRBV24-1 and TRBJ1-3, with D maybe TRBD1 (5 bases). Per the germline V gene, CDR1 is KGHDR and CDR2 is SFDVKD. Trimming cost V 0 bases and J 4 bases, with 12 bases left between them. This CDR3 region has 16 residues. Here the CDR3 reads CATSDLERGTGNTIYF. The DNA of the CDR3 is TGTGCCACCAGTGATTTGGAAAGGGGAACCGGAAACACCATATATTTT.

This rearrangement joins TRBV2 to TRBJ1-1; D possibly corresponds to TRBD1 (5 bases). CDR3 length: 14 amino acids. Germline CDR1 reads SNHLY; CDR2 reads FYNNEI. V gave up 0 bases and J gave up 6 bases, with 11 bases separating them. The CDR3 loop is CASSEADSGAEAFF. CDR3 DNA: TGTGCCAGCAGTGAAGCGGACTCGGGGGCTGAAGCTTTCTTT.

The chain links TRBV7-2 to TRBJ2-5; tentatively, D is TRBD2 (6 bases). The CDR3 runs 15 residues. V was cut by 1 base and J by 5 bases, with 14 bases left in between. Germline loops: CDR1 SGHTA, CDR2 FQGNSA. The CDR3, as DNA: TGTGCCAGCAGCTTAGAGGGGCGGGGAGTGGAGACCCAGTACTTC. Protein product: CASSLEGRGVETQYF.

The rearrangement joins TRBV7-9 to TRBJ2-7; D not resolved. The V end lost 4 bases, the J end lost 3 bases, and 10 bases lay between the germline ends. The length of the CDR3 is 13 residues. Germline CDR1 SEHNR, CDR2 FQNEAQ (reference sequence). The CDR3 region has the DNA TGTGCCAGCAGCTCCACAAATCGCTACGAGCAGTACTTC. This gives the protein CASSSTNRYEQYF.

The chain uses TRBV7-3 and TRBJ2-2, with 8 positions matching TRBD1. The length of the CDR3 is 14 residues. In germline, CDR1 is SGHTA, CDR2 FQGTGA. The J segment lost 5 bases and the V segment lost 5 bases, leaving 4 bases of the junction unmatched. The CDR3 DNA sequence: TGTGCCAGCAGCCTTGGACAGGGTACCGGGGAGCTGTTTTTT. This sequence encodes CASSLGQGTGELFF.

The chain combines TRBV9 with TRBJ1-3; 8 bases align to TRBD1. The germline V gene encodes CDR1 SGDLS and CDR2 YYNGEE. The CDR3 runs to 15 residues. V was pared by 0 bases and J by 8 bases, with 7 bases of the junction left unmatched. In DNA, the CDR3 is TGTGCCAGCAGCGTAGGGACAGGGATAGGGGACACCATATATTTT. This codes for CASSVGTGIGDTIYF.

The genes are TRBV5-6 and TRBJ1-2, with D uncertain. Trimming removed 4 bases at V and 0 bases at J, with 13 bases between. The CDR3 spans 15 residues. From germline, CDR1 is SGHDT and CDR2 YYEEEE. The DNA for the CDR3 is TGTGCCAGCAGCCCATCCAGGCCCCCTAACTATGGCTACACCTTC. Protein: CASSPSRPPNYGYTF.

The chain combines TRBV19 with TRBJ2-5; 9 bases fit TRBD1. The V and J ends lost 4 bases and 5 bases, in that order; junction bases with no gene match: 8. The V gene's germline CDR1 is LNHDA and CDR2 SQIVND (reference sequence). This CDR3 comprises 15 residues. CDR3 protein: CASSRGQGRFETQYF. The CDR3 DNA reads TGTGCCAGTAGTAGGGGACAGGGTAGGTTCGAGACCCAGTACTTC. The entire variable domain, with the rest obtained from reference TRBV19 and TRBJ2-5, is as follows: DGGITQSPKYLFRKEGQNVTLSCEQNLNHDAMYWYRQDPGQGLRLIYYSQIVNDFQKGDIAEGYSVSREKKESFPLTVTSAQKNPTAFYLCASSRGQGRFETQYFGPGTRLLVL.

CDR3 in DNA: TGTGCCAGCAACCCGGTTGAGGGTGTGCAGTACTTC. It yields the protein CASNPVEGVQYF. The rearrangement links TRBV7-9 to TRBJ2-7; TRBD2 is a possible D gene (5 bases). The CDR3 spans 12 residues. Trimming shortened V by 7 bases and J by 9 bases, and 16 bases separated the two germline ends. Germline lookup yields CDR1 SEHNR and CDR2 FQNEAQ (reference sequence). The whole variable domain, remainder taken from reference TRBV7-9 and TRBJ2-7, is DTGVSQNPRHKITKRGQNVTFRCDPISEHNRLYWYRQTLGQGPEFLTYFQNEAQLEKSRLLSDRFSAERPKGSFSTLEIQRTEQGDSAMYLCASNPVEGVQYFGPGTRLTVT.

The chain employs TRBV18 and TRBJ2-5; 10 bases are shared with TRBD1. This CDR3 is built from 15 residues. Germline V lookup: CDR1 KGHSH, CDR2 LQKENI. V shed 3 bases and J 1 base; nucleotides not matched to a gene: 2. CDR3 region: CASSPRTGGQETQYF. In DNA form, the CDR3 reads TGTGCCAGCTCACCCAGGACAGGGGGCCAAGAGACCCAGTACTTC.

This clone was counted a few times. This chain joins TRBV25-1 and TRBJ2-5; D may be TRBD2 (5 bases). This CDR3 has 15 amino acids. CDR1 MGHDK and CDR2 SYGVNS come from the germline V gene. V gave up 5 bases and J gave up 2 bases, with 15 bases separating them. CDR3 residues: CASSKIRGMQETQYF. The CDR3 nucleotides read TGTGCCAGCAGTAAGATTCGGGGTATGCAAGAGACCCAGTACTTC.

The chain recombines TRBV30 with TRBJ2-7; weak D call: TRBD1 (5 bases). The germline V gene has CDR1 GTSNPN and CDR2 SVGIG (reference sequence). V lost 4 bases, J lost 2 bases, and 12 bases lay in between. This CDR3 region has 13 residues. In DNA, the CDR3 is TGTGCCTGGACCCTAGACAGTGCCTACGAGCAGTACTTC. It translates to CAWTLDSAYEQYF.

The CDR3 is CASSRQGVVGELFF. CDR3 coding DNA: TGTGCCAGCAGCAGACAGGGAGTGGTCGGGGAGCTGTTTTTT. The chain has TRBV27 and TRBJ2-2; 7 bases agree with TRBD1. The length of the CDR3 is 14 residues. Trimming at V came to 6 bases and at J to 7 bases, leaving 8 bases not matched to a gene. Germline V CDR1 and CDR2: MNHEY, SMNVEV (reference sequence).

The chain couples TRBV7-8 to TRBJ1-2, with a possible D match to TRBD1 (6 bases). This CDR3 is 15 amino acids long. Per the germline V gene, CDR1 is SGHVS and CDR2 is FQNEAQ. V lost 1 base, J lost 4 bases, and 13 bases lay in between. CDR3: CASSLGTGSSYGYTF. The DNA for the CDR3 is TGTGCCAGCAGCTTAGGTACAGGGTCTTCCTATGGCTACACCTTC. The full variable domain, completed using reference TRBV7-8 and TRBJ1-2, is GAGVSQSPRYKVAKRGQDVALRCDPISGHVSLFWYQQALGQGPEFLTYFQNEAQLDKSGLPSDRFFAERPEGSVSTLKIQRTQQEDSAVYLCASSLGTGSSYGYTFGSGTRLTVV.

The chain links TRBV30 to TRBJ2-1, with 9 positions matching TRBD2. J lost 7 bases, V lost 2 bases, and 6 bases had no gene match. The length of the CDR3 is 14 residues. The germline V gene has CDR1 GTSNPN and CDR2 SVGIG (reference sequence). The CDR3 reads CAWSPASGVNEQFF. DNA of the CDR3: TGTGCCTGGAGTCCGGCTAGCGGGGTGAATGAGCAGTTCTTC. Full variable domain (outside the CDR3, taken from reference TRBV30 and TRBJ2-1): SQTIHQWPATLVQPVGSPLSLECTVEGTSNPNLYWYRQAAGRGLQLLFYSVGIGQISSEVPQNLSASRPQDRQFILSSKKLLLSDSGFYLCAWSPASGVNEQFFGPGTRLTVL.

This chain's CDR3 is CASSFQGDYSNQPQHF. The CDR3 nucleotides are TGTGCCAGCAGCTTTCAAGGGGACTATAGCAATCAGCCCCAGCATTTT. V is TRBV5-5 and J is TRBJ1-5; the D gene is possibly TRBD1 (5 bases). V was cut by 2 bases and J by 0 bases, with 12 bases left in between. The CDR3 has 16 amino acids. Germline CDR1 reads SGHKS; CDR2 reads YYEKEE (reference sequence).